Listed below are T cell receptor beta chains from one sample, sequenced in a study of blood T cell repertoires in COVID-19. Repertoires were generated with immunoSEQ multiplex PCR, while TCRdb's copy carries only in-frame clones and drops some. The sample has about 98,000 clones; 70% to 90% are singletons. The sample taken for sequencing was peripheral blood. The receptors come from a man between 40 and 49 years old with active or convalescent COVID-19. CDR3s include the opening cysteine and the closing phenylalanine or tryptophan. Fields, in order: clone size, V gene, D gene, J gene, CDR3 DNA, CDR3 protein. D genes are given only for firm matches. Clone size is not always given. Where it is, it says once, few, many or a class for expanded clones.

>-|TRBV5-6|TRBD1|TRBJ1-6
TGTGCCAGCAGGGGCCCGGGACAGGGCTTTTTACCCCTCCACTTT
CASRGPGQGFLPLHF
>-|TRBV4-1|-|TRBJ1-1
TGCGCCAGCAGCCAGCAGGGGACTGAAGCTTTCTTT
CASSQQGTEAFF
>-|TRBV2|-|TRBJ2-1
TGTGCCAGCACCGAACAATACAATGAGCAGTTCTTC
CASTEQYNEQFF
>-|TRBV30|TRBD2|TRBJ2-3
TGTGCCTGGAGTACTCTAGCGGATAACACAGATACGCAGTATTTT
CAWSTLADNTDTQYF
>-|TRBV7-2|-|TRBJ2-5
TGTGCCAGCAGCTTAGTGAGGCTCCAAGAGACCCAGTACTTC
CASSLVRLQETQYF
>-|TRBV7-9|-|TRBJ2-7
TGTGCCAGCAGCTTAGACGGCGAGCAGTACTTC
CASSLDGEQYF
>-|TRBV10-3|-|TRBJ2-7
TGTGCCATCAGCCTCCTGGAGAGGGACGAGCAGTACTTC
CAISLLERDEQYF
>once|TRBV2|-|TRBJ1-1
TGTGCCATCATGAGACTGGGGAACACTGAAGCTTTCTTT
CAIMRLGNTEAFF
>-|TRBV9|-|TRBJ2-7
TGTGCCAGCAGCGTAGCCAGCTCCTACGAGCAGTACTTC
CASSVASSYEQYF
>-|TRBV7-9|-|TRBJ1-2
TGTGCCAGCAGCACCCGCGCGGCCTATGGAGGCTACACCTTC
CASSTRAAYGGYTF
>-|TRBV3-1/TRBV3-2|-|TRBJ1-1
TGTGCCAGCAGCCAAGCAGGGATTAATGAAGCTTTCTTT
CASSQAGINEAFF
>-|TRBV7-9|-|TRBJ2-2
TGTGCCAGCAGCTCTCTTTCTTCCGGGGGACCCGGGGAGCTGTTTTTT
CASSSLSSGGPGELFF
>-|TRBV18|-|TRBJ1-5
TGTGCCAGCTCACCGCGCCAGCCCCAGCATTTT
CASSPRQPQHF
>medium-sized|TRBV5-4|-|TRBJ1-2
TGTGCCAGCAGCGACTCCGGGGTCTACTATGGCTACACCTTC
CASSDSGVYYGYTF
>-|TRBV2|TRBD1|TRBJ1-4
TGTGCCAGCAGGGGGACAGGGGTGGGAGAAAAACTGTTTTTT
CASRGTGVGEKLFF
>-|TRBV5-1|TRBD2|TRBJ2-2
TGCGCCAGCAGCTTGCTGAGCGGGGCGGAATACGGGGAGCTGTTTTTT
CASSLLSGAEYGELFF
>once|TRBV6-2/TRBV6-3|-|TRBJ2-7
TGTGCCAGCAGTCCCGCGTTCCCGTTATACGAGCAGTACTTC
CASSPAFPLYEQYF
>-|TRBV7-9|TRBD2|TRBJ2-1
TGTGCCAGCAGGTGGTCTAGCGGGGAGAACAATGAGCAGTTCTTC
CASRWSSGENNEQFF
>-|TRBV4-1|-|TRBJ1-4
TGCGCCAGCAGCCAAACAGGCGGCAGGGATGAAAAACTGTTTTTT
CASSQTGGRDEKLFF
>-|TRBV6-6|-|TRBJ1-1
TGTGCCAGCAGTTACGGAGGAGTGGGTGGGAACACTGAAGCTTTCTTT
CASSYGGVGGNTEAFF
>-|TRBV5-6|-|TRBJ1-1
TGTGCCAGCAGCTTCATCGGGACTGAAGCTTTCTTT
CASSFIGTEAFF
>-|TRBV6-5|-|TRBJ1-1
TGTGCCAGCAGTTACTCAGGGGCCACTGAAGCTTTCTTT
CASSYSGATEAFF
>-|TRBV6-2/TRBV6-3|-|TRBJ2-6
TGTGCCAGCAGTTACTCAGGGGCCGGGGCCAACGTCCTGACTTTC
CASSYSGAGANVLTF
>-|TRBV5-1|TRBD1|TRBJ2-7
TGCGCCAGCAGCGGACAGGGGGCATCCTACGAGCAGTACTTC
CASSGQGASYEQYF
>-|TRBV3-1/TRBV3-2|TRBD1|TRBJ2-7
TGTGCCAGCAGCCATACCGGGACAGGGCTCGCCGAGCAGTACTTC
CASSHTGTGLAEQYF
>-|TRBV7-6|-|TRBJ2-2
TGTGCCAGCAGAGGGGCCTCGAACACCGGGGAGCTGTTTTTT
CASRGASNTGELFF
>few|TRBV18|TRBD1|TRBJ1-4
TGTGCCAGCTCTCGACAGGGACCAACTAATGAAAAACTGTTTTTT
CASSRQGPTNEKLFF
>few|TRBV25-1|-|TRBJ2-7
TGTGCCAGCAGTGAACGCTCGAGCTCCTACGAGCAGTACTTC
CASSERSSSYEQYF
>-|TRBV27|TRBD2|TRBJ2-2
TGTGCCAGCAGTTCGACTAGCGGCACCGTCGGGACCGGGGAGCTGTTTTTT
CASSSTSGTVGTGELFF
>-|TRBV7-2|TRBD1|TRBJ1-6
TGTGCCAGCAGGACAGGGGGGGGGAATTCACCCCTCCACTTT
CASRTGGGNSPLHF
>-|TRBV28|-|TRBJ1-2
TGTGCCAGCAGTACCTACGGAGGAAACTATGGCTACACCTTC
CASSTYGGNYGYTF
>-|TRBV4-1|-|TRBJ1-2
TGCGCCAGCAGCCAAGATAGGGTACAGGCTTATAACTATGGCTACACCTTC
CASSQDRVQAYNYGYTF
>-|TRBV4-3|-|TRBJ1-2
TGCGCCAGCAGCGCAGGATCTAACTATGGCTACACCTTC
CASSAGSNYGYTF
>-|TRBV25-1|TRBD1|TRBJ2-3
TGTGAGAAGGGGGCAGGGGATTTACGCAGGACTAGCACAGATACGCAGTATTTT
CEKGAGDLRRTSTDTQYF
>-|TRBV3-1/TRBV3-2|-|TRBJ1-1
TGTGCCAGCAGCCAAGATGAGGGTGGCTATGAAGCTTTCTTT
CASSQDEGGYEAFF
>-|TRBV5-4|-|TRBJ1-4
TGTGCCAGCAGCTTGTCTCAGGGGACTAATGAAAAACTGTTTTTT
CASSLSQGTNEKLFF
>-|TRBV7-4|-|TRBJ2-1
TGTGCCAGCAGCCAAAGTCACACCTCCTACAATGAGCAGTTCTTC
CASSQSHTSYNEQFF
>-|TRBV6-6|-|TRBJ1-5
TGTGCCAGCAGTTACGAAGGACAGTCCAATCAGCCCCAGCATTTT
CASSYEGQSNQPQHF
>once|TRBV12-3/TRBV12-4|-|TRBJ1-1
TGTGCCAGCAGTTTTGGGGGCCGAACCGAAGCTTTCTTT
CASSFGGRTEAFF
>-|TRBV25-1|-|TRBJ1-1
TGTGCCAGCAGCCCTCCCCCGGGACACCAGAACACTGAAGCTTTCTTT
CASSPPPGHQNTEAFF
>-|TRBV13|TRBD2|TRBJ2-1
TGTGCCAGCAGCTTATTCCAGCGGGGCTACAATGAGCAGTTCTTC
CASSLFQRGYNEQFF
>-|TRBV12-3/TRBV12-4|TRBD2|TRBJ2-5
TGTGCCAGCAGCCGACTAGCAGAAGAGACCCAGTACTTC
CASSRLAEETQYF